Included here is one TCR beta chain sequence, with context. The target antigen is unknown. This CDR3 region has 14 residues. V was trimmed by 3 bases and J by 7 bases, leaving 12 bases between them. Germline V gene lookup returns CDR1 KGHDR and CDR2 SFDVKD. The sample belongs to a study of T-cell reconstitution after alpha-beta-depleted transplantation in children. The library targeted TCRbeta and was prepared with unique molecular identifiers. TCRdb ran MiXCR on the PCR reads and lists one entry per CDR3 protein. The sample yields 500,000 to 600,000 distinct CDR3 sequences, 25% to 30% seen once. Study-wide results and limits: Some patients' high day-60 TCRbeta diversity was traced to surviving recipient T cells and thymic progenitors. Reportedly, roughly two months post-transplant, alpha-beta T cells arose from several hundred expanded graft clones. It was newly produced T cells that mostly accounted for T-cell counts and diversity one year after transplant.

The sequencing here drew on PBMCs, taken before TCRalphabeta/CD19-depleted stem cell transplant. This TCR was sampled from a boy younger than two with Wiskott-Aldrich syndrome, due to receive a stem cell transplant. This sequence joins TRBV24-1 and TRBJ2-4; D is ambiguous. CDR3 sequence: CATSDGPPRNIQYF. CDR3 coding DNA: TGTGCCACCAGTGATGGGCCTCCTCGCAACATTCAGTACTTC.